This record looks at one T cell receptor (beta chain) sequence and its context. This clonotype was observed a handful of times. What antigen it recognizes has not been identified. Per-nucleotide qualities are absent, and no much larger clonotype sits a single base away. This entry comes from a study of vaccination and CD4 T cells after COVID-19 (dated by TCRdb to 2021 to 2024). The study in broad terms: SARS-CoV-2 positivity had been established in the convalescent patients by nasal swab PCR, and mild disease was recorded in about 9 of these patients and severe disease in one. As controls, cultures received a CEFX viral epitope pool (the positive control), an HIV-1 Nef peptide pool (the negative control), or no peptide at all. Participants got two doses of the Pfizer-BioNTech BNT162b2 vaccine (n=8) or two doses of the Moderna mRNA-1273 vaccine (n=2). Post-vaccine blood samples were obtained a median of approximately 70 days after the second vaccine dose, with a range of roughly 14 to 241 days. The cultures were stimulated with overlapping spike peptide pools from SARS-CoV-2 and from the common cold coronaviruses HCoV-NL63, HCoV-OC43 and HCoV-229E. In over 8 COVID-19 convalescent patients and a handful of infection-naive healthy vaccine recipients, the spike-specific CD4+ TCR repertoire before mRNA vaccination was compared with the repertoire after mRNA vaccination. Post-COVID blood samples from convalescent patients were collected a median of about 100 days after diagnosis, with a range of roughly 30 to 161 days. In the convalescent cohort there were six males and four females, among whom were two Hispanic individuals, seven Caucasians, two Asians and one multiracial person.

The method behind the library was PCR. At the Johns Hopkins FTIC core, DNA from the cultured CD4+ T cells underwent TCR sequencing with the Oncomine TCR Beta short-read assay. The QIAamp micro DNA kit was used to extract genomic DNA from the cultured CD4+ T cells. Oncomine TCR Beta libraries from cultured CD4+ T cells were pooled with unique dual indexes and sequenced on an Illumina iSeq 100. The study's own analysis went as follows. Non-productive sequences were removed, and CDR3s that did not start with C, did not end with F or W, or were shorter than 7 amino acids were discarded. The MANAFEST web application identified antigen-specific clonotypes by comparing peptide-stimulated wells against reference wells and other culture wells. To be called positive, a clone needed an FDR below 0.05, an odds ratio above 5, and a productive frequency above 0.1% in at least two of three replicate wells. A clonotype was classed as cross-reactive if the clonotype showed significant expansion both in SARS-CoV-2 spike wells and in at least one common cold coronavirus spike condition. CDR3 homology was assessed with Levenshtein distances (stringdist) and unrooted phylogenetic trees (ape) in R version 3.6.1. TCRdb itself trimmed the public reads at Q25 with fastp, ran MiXCR and retained productive beta chains. Identical CDR3 proteins give one entry, which carries the most common genes and DNA. These V and J calls originate from TCRdb's pipeline instead of the authors' own analysis. This sample lists approximately 15,000 distinct CDR3 sequences; 61% were detected once. Jointly, the top ten make up approximately 7.4% of the sample.

What the treatment or condition label conveys for this sample: roughly nine-day PBMC culture with coronavirus spike peptide pools or control peptides (ViraFEST assay). The ViraFEST assay was used in the study, in which antigen-specific T cells were expanded with peptide pools and expanded clonotypes were subsequently identified by TCR sequencing. The convalescent patients' positive SARS-CoV-2 PCR tests were from March to December 2020, which was before the Alpha, Beta and Delta variants emerged in the United States. Each well held about 2 million PBMCs cultured in IMDM containing around 5% human AB serum and 9 to 10 IU/ml IL-2, with 8 to 10 ug/ml peptide pools added. Half of the culture medium was replaced with fresh IL-2-containing medium on days 3 and 7. After approximately 11 days of culture, CD4+ T cells were isolated by negative selection with the EasySep CD4+ T cell isolation kit. PBMCs were separated from whole blood using Ficoll-Paque Plus gradient centrifugation and then either used fresh or cryopreserved at -140C. In general, triplicate wells were set up for every culture condition.

Compared with germline, V lacks 8 bases and J lacks 2 bases; bases without a gene match: 5. Including cysteine and phenylalanine, the CDR3 has 14 amino acids. Of all the DNA, just the CDR3 is kept, 42 bases in frame from base 1. For CDR1 and CDR2, the germline V gene lists MNHNS and SASEGT. Here is what the overall study found, with its caveats: The number of convalescent patients in the study was relatively small, and the study did not examine early timepoints following natural infection. Of the vaccine-specific clones in convalescent patients, 304 of 307, or nearly all, reacted only to SARS-CoV-2 spike and did not cross-react with common cold coronaviruses. Among convalescent patients, a median approximately 88% of the SARS-CoV-2-reactive clones seen after vaccination appeared only after vaccination, which suggests priming specific to the vaccine. The median count of SARS-CoV-2-reactive clonotypes went up from approximately 22 after infection to a few dozen after vaccination, although the change was not significant.

The material sequenced was CD4+ T cells from blood, cultured in vitro. The TCR was taken from a human donor who had recovered from COVID-19. This sequence uses TRBV6-1 and TRBJ1-5; TRBD1 fits 8 bases in the junction. The DNA sequence follows: TGTGCCAGCCGCAGGGGGCAGGGCAATCAGCCCCAGCATTTT. Protein translation: CASRRGQGNQPQHF.